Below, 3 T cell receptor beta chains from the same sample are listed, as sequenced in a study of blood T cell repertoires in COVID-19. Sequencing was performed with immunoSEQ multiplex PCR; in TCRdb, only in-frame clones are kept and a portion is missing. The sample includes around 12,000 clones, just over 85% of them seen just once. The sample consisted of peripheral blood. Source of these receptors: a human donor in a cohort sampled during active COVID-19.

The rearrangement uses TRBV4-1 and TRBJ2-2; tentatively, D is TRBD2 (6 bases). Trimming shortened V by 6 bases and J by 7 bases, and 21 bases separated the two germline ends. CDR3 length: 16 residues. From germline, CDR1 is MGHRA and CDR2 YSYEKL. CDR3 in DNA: TGCGCCAGCAGTCAATTTAGCGGAAGTCTGAACGGGGAGCTGTTTTTT. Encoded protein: CASSQFSGSLNGELFF.

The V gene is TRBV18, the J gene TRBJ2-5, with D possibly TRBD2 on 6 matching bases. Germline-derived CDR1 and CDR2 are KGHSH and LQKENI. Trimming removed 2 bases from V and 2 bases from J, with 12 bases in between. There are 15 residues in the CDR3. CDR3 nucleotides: TGTGCCAGCTCACCAAAACCGGGGGTTCAAGAGACCCAGTACTTC. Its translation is CASSPKPGVQETQYF.

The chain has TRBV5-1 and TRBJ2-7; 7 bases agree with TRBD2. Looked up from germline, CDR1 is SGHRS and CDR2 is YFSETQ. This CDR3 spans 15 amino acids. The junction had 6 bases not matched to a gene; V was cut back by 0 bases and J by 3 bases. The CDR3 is CASSLGWTGGYEQYF. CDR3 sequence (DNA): TGCGCCAGCAGCTTGGGATGGACGGGGGGCTACGAGCAGTACTTC.